The 20 T cell receptor beta chains below were found in one sample sequenced in a study of PD-1 blockade in mismatch repair-deficient tumors. Sequencing was performed with immunoSEQ multiplex PCR; in TCRdb, only in-frame clones are kept and a portion is missing. The top ten hold roughly 2.6% of the sample, which has fewer than 100,000 clones, over 70% seen once. Material: peripheral blood, obtained 12 weeks after starting pembrolizumab. Receptors originate from an adult with mismatch repair-deficient cancer.

The chain joins TRBV9 to TRBJ1-1; D call uncertain. V was pared by 3 bases and J by 2 bases, with 8 bases between. Germline-derived CDR1 and CDR2 are SGDLS and YYNGEE. The CDR3 is 13 amino acids. The DNA of the CDR3 is TGTGCCAGCAGCGCCTCAGGAAACACTGAAGCTTTCTTT. The encoded protein is CASSASGNTEAFF.

The V call is TRBV7-8, the J call TRBJ2-5; 9 bases agree with TRBD2. The germline CDR1 and CDR2 sequences are SGHVS and FQNEAQ. This CDR3 has 16 residues. Trimming at V came to 4 bases and at J to 4 bases, leaving 10 bases not matched to a gene. The CDR3 nucleotides are TGTGCCAGCAGCTCTCCTGGCGGGAGGGCCCGAGAGACCCAGTACTTC. It codes for CASSSPGGRARETQYF.

The V gene is TRBV28, the J gene TRBJ1-2; 7 bases agree with TRBD1. After removal of 5 bases from V and 2 bases from J, the junction contained 14 bases not matched to a gene. This CDR3 is 17 amino acids long. Germline CDR1 reads MDHEN; CDR2 reads SYDVKM. The CDR3 loop is CASSLTGAGRQNYGYTF. CDR3 bases: TGTGCCAGCAGTCTAACAGGGGCAGGCCGCCAAAACTATGGCTACACCTTC.

This clone occurred once. This chain links TRBV5-1 with TRBJ2-6; TRBD1 is a possible D gene (5 bases). The CDR3 covers 14 residues. Germline lookup yields CDR1 SGHRS and CDR2 YFSETQ. V was clipped by 4 bases and J by 8 bases, with 13 bases between them. CDR3 sequence reads: CASSPATETNVLTF. In DNA form, the CDR3 reads TGCGCCAGCAGCCCCGCGACAGAAACCAACGTCCTGACTTTC.

This clone was counted between two and nine times. This chain links TRBV7-9 with TRBJ1-5, with 9 bases lining up with TRBD1. CDR3 length: 15 amino acids. The germline V gene has CDR1 SEHNR and CDR2 FQNEAQ (reference sequence). V lost 5 bases, J lost 6 bases, and 8 bases stayed unmatched. The DNA of the CDR3 is TGTGCCAGCAGCCCCGGGACAGGGTCTGGTCAGCCCCAGCATTTT. Its translation: CASSPGTGSGQPQHF.

The V gene is TRBV5-4, the J gene TRBJ2-1; 8 bases align to TRBD2. The CDR3 consists of 15 residues. Looked up from germline, CDR1 is SGHNT and CDR2 is YYREEE (reference sequence). The V segment lost 1 base and the J segment 4 bases; nucleotides outside the gene matches: 4. CDR3 in DNA: TGTGCCAGCAGCTTGAAGCGGGAGTCTTACAATGAGCAGTTCTTC. Protein: CASSLKRESYNEQFF. Full variable domain (outside the CDR3, taken from reference TRBV5-4 and TRBJ2-1): ETGVTQSPTHLIKTRGQQVTLRCSSQSGHNTVSWYQQALGQGPQFIFQYYREEENGRGNFPPRFSGLQFPNYSSELNVNALELDDSALYLCASSLKRESYNEQFFGPGTRLTVL.

This chain links TRBV11-3 with TRBJ2-1, with 7 positions matching TRBD1. V gave up 6 bases and J gave up 3 bases; unmatched junction bases: 11. From germline, CDR1 is SGHNT and CDR2 YENEEA. The CDR3 is 16 amino acids. The CDR3 protein is CASRQNRGGSYNEQFF. CDR3 bases: TGTGCCAGCAGACAGAACAGGGGCGGTAGCTACAATGAGCAGTTCTTC. Full variable domain (missing parts from reference TRBV11-3 and TRBJ2-1): EAGVVQSPRYKIIEKKQPVAFWCNPISGHNTLYWYLQNLGQGPELLIRYENEEAVDDSQLPKDRFSAERLKGVDSTLKIQPAELGDSAVYLCASRQNRGGSYNEQFFGPGTRLTVL.

The chain employs TRBV6-1 and TRBJ1-3, with D unresolved. V was shortened by 2 bases and J by 0 bases, with 11 bases between the two germline ends. Germline V gene lookup returns CDR1 MNHNS and CDR2 SASEGT. This CDR3 comprises 16 residues. The DNA for the CDR3 is TGTGCCAGCAGTGAACTTCATCAGGACTCTGGAAACACCATATATTTT. It yields the protein CASSELHQDSGNTIYF.

J is TRBJ2-7 and V is TRBV19, with D possibly called TRBD1 or TRBD2 (5 bases each). The length of the CDR3 is 15 residues. Germline V gene lookup returns CDR1 LNHDA and CDR2 SQIVND (reference sequence). V lost 6 bases, J lost 0 bases, and 15 bases lay in between. The CDR3 here is CASSGAPGSSYEQYF. The CDR3 DNA reads as TGTGCCAGTAGCGGGGCCCCAGGGAGCTCCTACGAGCAGTACTTC.

This clone showed up just once. The V and J genes are TRBV2 and TRBJ1-2; the D is unclear. Germline-derived CDR1 and CDR2 are SNHLY and FYNNEI. Trimming stripped 1 base from V and 8 bases from J, with 11 bases between. This CDR3 contains 13 residues. The CDR3 sequence: CASSEVGRFGYTF. In DNA form, the CDR3 reads TGTGCCAGCAGTGAAGTTGGCAGGTTCGGCTACACCTTC.

This chain uses TRBV2 with TRBJ1-1; D is perhaps TRBD1 (5 bases). The CDR3 totals 14 residues. The germline V gene has CDR1 SNHLY and CDR2 FYNNEI. V was shortened by 4 bases and J by 4 bases, with 13 bases between the two germline ends. The CDR3 sequence: CASSVRGARTEAFF. The DNA for the CDR3 is TGTGCCAGCAGTGTTAGGGGCGCGCGCACTGAAGCTTTCTTT.

V and J are TRBV30 and TRBJ1-1; 11 nucleotides match TRBD1. The V and J ends lost 5 bases and 5 bases, in that order; junction bases with no gene match: 7. The CDR3 is 14 residues long. Germline CDR1 and CDR2: GTSNPN and SVGIG (reference sequence). CDR3 residues: CAWVDRGRETEAFF. The CDR3 nucleotides are TGTGCCTGGGTGGACAGGGGGCGAGAGACTGAAGCTTTCTTT.

This chain links TRBV13 with TRBJ2-2; D tentatively fits TRBD1 or TRBD2 (5 bases each). This CDR3 is built from 15 residues. Trimming took 5 bases from V and 6 from J, leaving 16 bases between them. Germline lookup yields CDR1 PRHDT and CDR2 FYEKMQ (reference sequence). CDR3 in amino acids: CASSRPGGSAGELFF. In DNA, the CDR3 is TGTGCCAGCAGCCGACCTGGGGGTTCGGCCGGGGAGCTGTTTTTT.

The rearrangement links TRBV9 to TRBJ2-2; TRBD1 is a possible D gene (5 bases). The V and J ends lost 0 bases and 5 bases respectively, with 11 bases between them. In germline, CDR1 is SGDLS, CDR2 YYNGEE. CDR3 size: 15 residues. CDR3 sequence: CASSVGQGRTGELFF. CDR3 nucleotides: TGTGCCAGCAGCGTAGGCCAGGGTCGGACCGGGGAGCTGTTTTTT.

This clone showed up just a few times. The rearrangement joins TRBV9 to TRBJ1-1, with 8 bases that match TRBD1. Germline V CDR1 and CDR2: SGDLS, YYNGEE. V was clipped by 5 bases and J by 4 bases; unmatched bases: 7. CDR3 length: 14 residues. CDR3 nucleotides: TGTGCCAGCAGTGACAGGGGATTGGGCACTGAAGCTTTCTTT. As protein: CASSDRGLGTEAFF. Full variable domain (outside the CDR3, taken from reference TRBV9 and TRBJ1-1): DSGVTQTPKHLITATGQRVTLRCSPRSGDLSVYWYQQSLDQGLQFLIQYYNGEERAKGNILERFSAQQFPDLHSELNLSSLELGDSALYFCASSDRGLGTEAFFGQGTRLTVV.

In nucleotides, the CDR3 is TGTGCCAGTATCAAGGGAAACACTGAAGCTTTCTTT. Encoded protein: CASIKGNTEAFF. V and J are TRBV19 and TRBJ1-1, with D unresolved. There are 12 residues in the CDR3. From germline, CDR1 is LNHDA and CDR2 SQIVND (reference sequence). V lost 7 bases to trimming and J lost 2 bases, with 8 bases between them. Combining the CDR3 with reference TRBV19 and TRBJ1-1 gives the whole variable domain DGGITQSPKYLFRKEGQNVTLSCEQNLNHDAMYWYRQDPGQGLRLIYYSQIVNDFQKGDIAEGYSVSREKKESFPLTVTSAQKNPTAFYLCASIKGNTEAFFGQGTRLTVV.

This clone was seen once. The CDR3 loop reads CSVDGGDEKLFF. In DNA, the CDR3 is TGCAGCGTTGATGGTGGCGATGAAAAACTGTTTTTT. The chain combines TRBV29-1 with TRBJ1-4; no clear D gene. CDR1 is SQVTM, CDR2 ANQGSEA, per germline. The germline V and J ends were trimmed by 3 bases and 6 bases, with 8 bases remaining between them. The CDR3 sequence is 12 residues long.

The V call is TRBV7-8, the J call TRBJ1-3; D not certain. CDR3 length: 15 amino acids. Looked up from germline, CDR1 is SGHVS and CDR2 is FQNEAQ. V was shortened by 5 bases and J by 0 bases, with 11 bases between the two germline ends. CDR3: CASSPRSVSGNTIYF. The CDR3 bases are TGTGCCAGCAGCCCCCGGAGCGTCTCTGGAAACACCATATATTTT.

The chain uses TRBV27 and TRBJ2-7, with D perhaps TRBD1 or TRBD2 (5 bases each). Deletions cut 8 bases from V and 2 bases from J, with 13 bases between. Germline loops: CDR1 MNHEY, CDR2 SMNVEV (reference sequence). The CDR3 spans 13 residues. The CDR3 DNA follows: TGTGCCAGCTGTCGACTGGGGGCCTACGAGCAGTACTTC. It encodes CASCRLGAYEQYF.

V usage is TRBV10-3 and J usage is TRBJ1-5, with D possibly TRBD1 on 5 matching bases. CDR1 and CDR2 (germline): ENHRY, SYGVKD. V lost 0 bases and J lost 2, with 11 bases in between. The CDR3 has 16 residues. The CDR3 DNA follows: TGTGCCATCAGTGAGTCGGCCCCGGGGGGCAATCAGCCCCAGCATTTT. Its protein product is CAISESAPGGNQPQHF.